This entry features one T cell receptor (beta chain) sequence. The antigen remains unidentified. Some clones are missing from TCRdb's copy, which holds only in-frame ones; the method was immunoSEQ multiplex PCR. The repertoire has fewer than 110,000 clones, roughly 93% of them found once; the top ten carry 1% to 1.5%. This entry is derived from a study of graft-versus-host responses after intestinal transplantation. Study-level information: Anti-thymocyte globulin was used for induction in all recipients, who then took tacrolimus and steroids for approximately 3 years.

Study results and limitations: Allografts of patients with graft-donor T cell macrochimerism showed high graft-versus-host to host-versus-graft clone ratios.

The origin of this receptor is a human donor who received an intestinal transplant. The material sequenced was unstimulated CD8+ T cells sorted from spleen or lymph node cells, taken before intestinal transplant.

The CDR3 DNA sequence: TGTGCCTCGGGGGAGGCCAGCTCCTACAATGAGCAGTTCTTC. Translation: CASGEASSYNEQFF. The genes are TRBV2 and TRBJ2-1, with D maybe TRBD2 (6 bases). The CDR3 sequence is 14 residues long. Germline lookup yields CDR1 SNHLY and CDR2 FYNNEI. V shed 11 bases and J shed 0 bases, with 14 bases lying between them.